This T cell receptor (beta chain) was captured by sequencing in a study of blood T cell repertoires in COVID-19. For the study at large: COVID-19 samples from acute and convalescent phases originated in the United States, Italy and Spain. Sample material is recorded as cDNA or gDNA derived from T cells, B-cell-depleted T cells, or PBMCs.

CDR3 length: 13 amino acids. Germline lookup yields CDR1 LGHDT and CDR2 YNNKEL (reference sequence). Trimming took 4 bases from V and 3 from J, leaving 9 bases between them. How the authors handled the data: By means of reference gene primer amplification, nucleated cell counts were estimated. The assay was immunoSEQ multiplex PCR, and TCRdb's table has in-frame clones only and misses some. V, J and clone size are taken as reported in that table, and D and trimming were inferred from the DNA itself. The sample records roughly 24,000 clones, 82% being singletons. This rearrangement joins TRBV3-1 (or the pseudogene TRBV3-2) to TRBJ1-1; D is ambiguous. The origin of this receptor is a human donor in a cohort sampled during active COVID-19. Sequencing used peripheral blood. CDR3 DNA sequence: TGTGCCAGCAGCCGGGGAGGCGACACTGAAGCTTTCTTT. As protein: CASSRGGDTEAFF.